This TCR beta chain emerged from a study of blood T cell repertoires in COVID-19. Study at large: COVID-19 samples from acute and convalescent phases originated in the United States, Italy and Spain. T cells, B-cell-depleted T cells, or PBMCs provided the cDNA or gDNA that served as material.

From germline, CDR1 is KGHSH and CDR2 LQKENI. Trimming cost V 3 bases and J 0 bases, with 12 bases left between them. The CDR3 extends over 16 amino acids. Authors' processing steps: Using reference gene primer amplification, nucleated cell counts were estimated. Profiling relied on immunoSEQ multiplex PCR, and the TCRdb table lists in-frame clones only, not all of them. V and J calls and clone size are given by that table; D and trimming were obtained from the DNA. The sample yields 250,000 to 350,000 clones, approximately 90% seen once. The sample taken for sequencing was peripheral blood. This chain uses TRBV18 with TRBJ1-3; no reliable D call. This sequence was found in a woman aged 45-65 years who had recovered from COVID-19. Here the CDR3 reads CASSPTPLYSGNTIYF. Here the CDR3 DNA reads TGTGCCAGCTCACCGACACCACTCTACTCTGGAAACACCATATATTTT.